Each of the 23 T cell receptor beta chains below was sequenced from the same sample in a study of blood T cell repertoires in COVID-19. TCRdb keeps only in-frame clones here, not all; method: immunoSEQ multiplex PCR. Altogether around 100,000 clones are present, approximately 81% being singletons, with the ten largest covering more than 1.5%. Sequencing was done on a sample of peripheral blood. All receptors derive from a woman in her 70s with active or convalescent COVID-19.

This clone appeared once. The genes are TRBV2 and TRBJ1-5; D unresolved. The ends were cut back, 1 base at V and 3 bases at J, with 10 bases in the middle. Germline loops: CDR1 SNHLY, CDR2 FYNNEI. The CDR3 spans 15 residues. CDR3: CASSEVTGINQPQHF. The CDR3 DNA follows: TGTGCCAGCAGTGAAGTGACGGGTATCAATCAGCCCCAGCATTTT.

The chain is built from TRBV14 and TRBJ1-2; 9 nucleotides line up with TRBD1. Losses at the gene ends were 5 bases for V and 4 bases for J; bases not matched to a gene: 8. Germline CDR1 reads SGHDN; CDR2 reads FVKESK. This CDR3 has 15 amino acids. Here the CDR3 DNA reads TGTGCCAGCAGCTCCGGGACAGGGATTGGCTATGGCTACACCTTC. Its translation is CASSSGTGIGYGYTF.

V usage is TRBV30 and J usage is TRBJ1-1; D unresolved. Germline assignment: CDR1 GTSNPN and CDR2 SVGIG (reference sequence). The CDR3 runs 12 residues. V lost 0 bases and J 12 bases, leaving 14 bases between the germline ends. The CDR3 coding sequence is TGTGCCTGGAGTGTACCCCCAAACACCCCTTTCTTT. Translation gives CAWSVPPNTPFF.

CDR3 bases: TGTGCCAGCAGACAGGCTGGCGCTAATGAAAAACTGTTTTTT. This sequence encodes CASRQAGANEKLFF. The J gene is TRBJ1-4, the V gene TRBV6-5; the D gene is possibly TRBD1 (5 bases). The V gene lost 6 bases and the J gene lost 3 bases, with 11 bases spanning the gap. This CDR3 region has 14 residues. The V gene's germline CDR1 is MNHEY and CDR2 SVGAGI.

The gene calls are TRBV7-8 and TRBJ1-2; TRBD1 matches at 7 bases. Germline-derived CDR1 and CDR2 are SGHVS and FQNEAQ. The CDR3 sequence is 14 residues long. Losses at the gene ends were 5 bases for V and 5 bases for J; bases not matched to a gene: 8. The CDR3 DNA is TGTGCCAGCAGCCAGGAGACAGGGTATTATGGCTACACCTTC. Translating it yields CASSQETGYYGYTF. Full variable domain (remainder filled in from reference TRBV7-8 and TRBJ1-2): GAGVSQSPRYKVAKRGQDVALRCDPISGHVSLFWYQQALGQGPEFLTYFQNEAQLDKSGLPSDRFFAERPEGSVSTLKIQRTQQEDSAVYLCASSQETGYYGYTFGSGTRLTVV.

The chain recombines TRBV5-1 with TRBJ2-7; the D gene is possibly TRBD2 (7 bases). V lost 0 bases and J lost 7, with 17 bases in between. Germline loops: CDR1 SGHRS, CDR2 YFSETQ. This CDR3 comprises 15 residues. The CDR3 reads CASSLDPTGTTEQYF. The CDR3 nucleotides are TGCGCCAGCAGCTTGGATCCCACAGGGACTACAGAGCAGTACTTC.

This clone occurred a few times. The rearrangement joins TRBV24-1 to TRBJ2-1; 8 bases match TRBD2. V gave up 8 bases and J gave up 7 bases; unmatched junction bases: 6. The germline V gene encodes CDR1 KGHDR and CDR2 SFDVKD. CDR3 size: 13 residues. The CDR3 DNA is TGTGCCACCACTAGCGGGTCAAATAATGAGCAGTTCTTC. Translating it yields CATTSGSNNEQFF.

The chain is built from TRBV19 and TRBJ2-3, with TRBD1 identical over 11 bases. This CDR3 is built from 17 residues. Germline V gene data show CDR1 as LNHDA and CDR2 as SQIVND (reference sequence). J lost 5 bases, V lost 5 bases, and 12 bases had no gene match. This chain's CDR3 is CASSAPPGQGAKDTQYF. The CDR3 bases are TGTGCCAGTAGTGCCCCCCCTGGACAGGGGGCTAAAGATACGCAGTATTTT.

The CDR3 DNA reads TGTGCCAGCAGTTTCCTCGGGACTAGCGGGAGAGGTGTTTCGGACAAAAACATTCAGTACTTC. Its translation: CASSFLGTSGRGVSDKNIQYF. The genes are TRBV28 and TRBJ2-4; 14 bases map to TRBD2. The V gene end was trimmed by 3 bases and the J gene end by 3 bases; junction bases not matched to a gene: 16. Germline lookup yields CDR1 MDHEN and CDR2 SYDVKM. The CDR3 is made up of 21 amino acids.

V gene TRBV11-3 combines with J gene TRBJ2-3; D is unresolved. The CDR3 extends over 14 amino acids. The germline V and J ends were trimmed by 5 bases and 9 bases, with 18 bases remaining between them. CDR1 is SGHNT and CDR2 is YENEEA in the germline V gene. DNA for the CDR3: TGTGCCAGCAGCCCAACAGCCGCCGCAGGCACGCAGTATTTT. Protein sequence: CASSPTAAAGTQYF. Together with reference TRBV11-3 and TRBJ2-3, the CDR3 gives the full variable domain: EAGVVQSPRYKIIEKKQPVAFWCNPISGHNTLYWYLQNLGQGPELLIRYENEEAVDDSQLPKDRFSAERLKGVDSTLKIQPAELGDSAVYLCASSPTAAAGTQYFGPGTRLTVL.

The V gene is TRBV30, the J gene TRBJ2-2, with a weak D call TRBD1 (5 bases). Germline-derived CDR1 and CDR2 are GTSNPN and SVGIG (reference sequence). CDR3 size: 13 residues. The V and J ends lost 2 bases and 6 bases respectively, with 10 bases between them. The DNA of the CDR3 is TGTGCCTGGAGTTTCCTAGGGGCCGGGGAGCTGTTTTTT. It is translated as CAWSFLGAGELFF.

The rearrangement joins TRBV11-1 to TRBJ2-7; 7 bases map to TRBD1. The germline CDR1 and CDR2 sequences are SGHAT and FQDESV (reference sequence). The trim removed 5 bases at V and 2 bases at J, leaving 9 bases unmatched. The CDR3 loop spans 15 amino acids. The CDR3: CASSQRAGGTYEQYF. The CDR3 DNA reads as TGTGCCAGCAGCCAAAGGGCAGGGGGTACCTACGAGCAGTACTTC.

This chain joins TRBV5-4 and TRBJ2-2, with D perhaps matching TRBD1 (6 bases). The CDR3 extends over 14 amino acids. Trimming removed 4 bases from V and 1 base from J, with 8 bases in between. Germline CDR1 reads SGHNT; CDR2 reads YYREEE (reference sequence). The DNA of the CDR3 is TGTGCCAGCAGCCCGGGACAGAACACCGGGGAGCTGTTTTTT. This gives the protein CASSPGQNTGELFF.

This clone was found once. J is TRBJ1-2 and V is TRBV4-1; D is perhaps TRBD1 (6 bases). Trimming cost V 1 base and J 1 base, with 7 bases left between them. This CDR3 has 14 amino acids. Looked up from germline, CDR1 is MGHRA and CDR2 is YSYEKL. CDR3 residues: CASSQAQGNYGYTF. The CDR3 nucleotides are TGCGCCAGCAGCCAAGCACAGGGTAACTATGGCTACACCTTC.

The rearrangement links TRBV6-5 to TRBJ2-5, with 7 positions matching TRBD2. V lost 6 bases and J lost 3; bases outside the gene matches: 4. CDR1 and CDR2 (germline): MNHEY, SVGAGI. The CDR3 runs 13 residues. The CDR3 sequence: CASRASGEETQYF. In nucleotides, the CDR3 is TGTGCCAGCAGAGCTAGCGGAGAAGAGACCCAGTACTTC.

The genes are TRBV28 and TRBJ2-5; D not resolved. V was trimmed by 1 base and J by 6 bases, leaving 9 bases between them. The CDR3 runs to 13 residues. Germline assignment: CDR1 MDHEN and CDR2 SYDVKM. This chain's CDR3 is CASSLSGLKTQYF. The CDR3 nucleotides read TGTGCCAGCAGTTTATCCGGGTTAAAGACCCAGTACTTC.

This chain connects TRBV4-3 to TRBJ1-4, with a possible D match to TRBD1 (6 bases). The length of the CDR3 is 15 residues. Trimming removed 0 bases from V and 8 bases from J, with 13 bases in between. Germline assignment: CDR1 LGHNA and CDR2 YSLEER. DNA of the CDR3: TGCGCCAGCAGCCAAGATCTCGGGGGGCGAGAAAAACTGTTTTTT. Its translation is CASSQDLGGREKLFF.

Regarding this clone: This specimen includes other DNA sequences encoding the same CDR3. This chain links TRBV7-2 with TRBJ2-1; D uncertain. V dropped 0 bases and J dropped 3 bases, with 9 bases sitting between them. This CDR3 has 15 amino acids. Germline V gene lookup returns CDR1 SGHTA and CDR2 FQGNSA. CDR3 nucleotides: TGTGCCAGCAGCTTAGCCTACTCAAACTACAATGAGCAGTTCTTC. Translated, it gives CASSLAYSNYNEQFF. The full variable domain, with the rest looked up from reference TRBV7-2 and TRBJ2-1, is GAGVSQSPSNKVTEKGKDVELRCDPISGHTALYWYRQSLGQGLEFLIYFQGNSAPDKSGLPSDRFSAERTGGSVSTLTIQRTQQEDSAVYLCASSLAYSNYNEQFFGPGTRLTVL.

V gene TRBV6-5 combines with J gene TRBJ2-7; 7 nucleotides agree with TRBD1. The CDR3 has 13 residues. The V segment lost 6 bases and the J segment 2 bases; nucleotides outside the gene matches: 4. Germline loops: CDR1 MNHEY, CDR2 SVGAGI. The CDR3 coding sequence is TGTGCCAGCAGGGGACAGCCGCCCTACGAGCAGTACTTC. Translating gives CASRGQPPYEQYF.

The chain combines TRBV12-5 with TRBJ1-1; unclear D gene. V was shortened by 4 bases and J by 7 bases, with 4 bases between the two germline ends. The CDR3 has 10 amino acids. The V gene's germline CDR1 is LGHNT and CDR2 FRNRAP. The chain's CDR3 is CASGSNEAFF. DNA for the CDR3: TGTGCTAGTGGTTCCAATGAAGCTTTCTTT.

This clone was counted once. The rearrangement joins TRBV5-4 to TRBJ1-2; D is perhaps TRBD1 (5 bases). Trimming removed 0 bases at V and 9 bases at J, with 12 bases between. Germline V CDR1 and CDR2: SGHNT, YYREEE (reference sequence). This CDR3 has 13 amino acids. Here the CDR3 DNA reads TGTGCCAGCAGCTTGGATCCGACAGACCGCTACACCTTC. This codes for CASSLDPTDRYTF.

This chain connects TRBV19 to TRBJ1-2, with D possibly TRBD1 on 6 matching bases. The CDR3 length is 16 residues. Germline V gene lookup returns CDR1 LNHDA and CDR2 SQIVND (reference sequence). Trimming left V 5 bases short and J 8 bases short, with 24 bases between. The CDR3: CASSRPKGQSSPGYTF. CDR3 sequence (DNA): TGTGCCAGTAGTCGGCCAAAAGGACAGTCTTCCCCAGGCTACACCTTC.

V is TRBV7-2 and J is TRBJ1-4, with TRBD1 identical over 10 bases. The CDR3 totals 18 residues. Germline values: CDR1 SGHTA, CDR2 FQGNSA. The junction had 17 bases not matched to a gene; V was cut back by 1 base and J by 12 bases. This CDR3 reads CASSLVVLRWTGGEELFF. The DNA for the CDR3 is TGTGCCAGCAGCTTAGTCGTCCTGCGATGGACAGGGGGGGAGGAACTGTTTTTT.